This TCR beta chain was retrieved from a study of CD8 T cells in Susac syndrome. Reverse transcription of roughly 0.45 to 1 ug RNA was carried out with random hexamers. Across 54 Vbeta and 13 Jbeta, TCR beta CDR3 was amplified with immunoSEQ multiplex PCR. Each CDR3 protein gets one entry after TCRdb re-called the immunoSEQ multiplex PCR reads with MiXCR. The data contain some 52,000 distinct CDR3 sequences, 93% of them seen just once; the ten biggest clones take up approximately 0.49%. V lost 2 bases and J lost 0, with 10 bases in between. CDR1 and CDR2 from the germline V gene are MNHEY and SVGAGI. The CDR3 runs 15 residues.

Input material: CD8+ T cells from PBMCs. The receptor comes from a human donor with multiple sclerosis. The chain uses TRBV6-5 and TRBJ1-1; tentatively, D is TRBD1 (5 bases). Here the CDR3 DNA reads TGTGCCAGCAGTTACGGGGACGGCTTGAACACTGAAGCTTTCTTT. Its translation is CASSYGDGLNTEAFF.